Following are 9 T cell receptor beta chains from one sample sequenced in a study of blood T cells in healthy people across ages. With a J-beta primer mix and a sample-barcoded 5' primer, a second PCR ran 7 to 11 cycles. TCRdb called the 5' RACE reads again in MiXCR, with one record for every CDR3 protein. This repertoire shows about 1,500,000 distinct CDR3 sequences, roughly 27% found once; its top ten account for about 7.7%. Input material: blood. The receptors stem from a young woman in good health.

This clonotype appeared many times. J is TRBJ2-1 and V is TRBV20-1; a weak D match, TRBD2 (6 bases). Per germline, CDR1 DFQATT and CDR2 SNEGSKA (reference sequence). V lost 2 bases and J 8 bases, leaving 13 bases between the germline ends. This CDR3 has 13 residues. The CDR3 loop reads CSARLALVHEQFF. CDR3 sequence (DNA): TGCAGTGCTAGACTAGCGCTCGTCCATGAGCAGTTCTTC.

The rearrangement uses TRBV6-6 and TRBJ2-1, with 9 bases fitting TRBD1. The trim removed 5 bases at V and 13 bases at J, leaving 18 bases unmatched. This CDR3 is 16 amino acids long. Germline-derived CDR1 and CDR2 are MNHNY and SVGAGI (reference sequence). In DNA form, the CDR3 reads TGTGCCAGCAGTCCCAAGGACACAGGGGGCTGGGAGACCCAGTTCTTC. The encoded protein is CASSPKDTGGWETQFF.

In its sample, this clonotype was seen a few times. The rearrangement uses TRBV20-1 and TRBJ1-5, with a weak D call TRBD1 (5 bases). Germline-derived CDR1 and CDR2 are DFQATT and SNEGSKA (reference sequence). The length of the CDR3 is 14 residues. Trimming stripped 0 bases from V and 7 bases from J, with 13 bases between. In nucleotides, the CDR3 is TGCAGTGCTAGAGATAGGGGAAGTGGACAGCCCCAGCATTTT. This encodes CSARDRGSGQPQHF.

This clonotype has at least ten counts. The J gene is TRBJ2-7, the V gene TRBV6-2 or TRBV6-3; D is ambiguous. The germline V and J ends were trimmed by 2 bases and 0 bases, with 14 bases remaining between them. Germline V CDR1 and CDR2: MNHEY, SVGEGT. This CDR3 contains 16 residues. The CDR3, as DNA: TGTGCCAGCAGTTACAAGATAACCAGCCCCTCCTACGAGCAGTACTTC. Translation: CASSYKITSPSYEQYF.

With regard to this clonotype: This clone may be a read error of a much larger clone one base away. The CDR3 sequence: CSGKGDSCYEQYF. CDR3 bases: TGCAGCGGAAAGGGCGACAGTTGCTACGAGCAGTACTTC. The chain couples TRBV29-1 to TRBJ2-7, with D maybe TRBD1 (5 bases). This CDR3 has 13 amino acids. With 7 bases removed from V and 3 bases from J, the gap between germline ends came to 16 bases. CDR1 is SQVTM, CDR2 ANQGSEA, per germline.

This sequence joins TRBV5-5 and TRBJ2-1; 10 nucleotides line up with TRBD2. Losses at the gene ends were 2 bases for V and 5 bases for J; bases not matched to a gene: 7. Germline V CDR1 and CDR2: SGHKS, YYEKEE (reference sequence). This CDR3 is built from 16 residues. CDR3 protein: CASSFSGGLRNNEQFF. The CDR3, as DNA: TGTGCCAGCAGCTTTAGCGGGGGGCTCCGAAACAATGAGCAGTTCTTC.

The CDR3 region is CASRWSNTGELFF. The CDR3 DNA is TGTGCCAGCCGGTGGTCGAACACCGGGGAGCTGTTTTTT. This chain connects TRBV7-2 to TRBJ2-2; D remains unclear. The CDR3 spans 13 residues. V gave up 8 bases and J gave up 0 bases, with 7 bases separating them. CDR1 and CDR2 (germline): SGHTA, FQGNSA.

The V and J genes are TRBV2 and TRBJ2-1; D call uncertain. Looked up from germline, CDR1 is SNHLY and CDR2 is FYNNEI. The V gene lost 10 bases and the J gene lost 5 bases, with 12 bases spanning the gap. The CDR3 runs 12 residues. The CDR3 loop is CANEDGDNEQFF. CDR3 nucleotide sequence: TGTGCCAACGAGGATGGGGACAATGAGCAGTTCTTC. The full variable domain, completed using reference TRBV2 and TRBJ2-1, is EPEVTQTPSHQVTQMGQEVILRCVPISNHLYFYWYRQILGQKVEFLVSFYNNEISEKSEIFDDQFSVERPDGSNFTLKIRSTKLEDSAMYFCANEDGDNEQFFGPGTRLTVL.

The chain has TRBV6-5 and TRBJ2-1; TRBD2 matches at 7 bases. Germline V gives CDR1 MNHEY, CDR2 SVGAGI. V lost 10 bases to trimming and J lost 6 bases; unmatched junction nucleotides: 15. CDR3 length: 15 amino acids. CDR3 sequence: CANPLSAGVSNEQFF. The CDR3 DNA reads TGTGCCAACCCTCTCTCCGCGGGAGTGTCCAATGAGCAGTTCTTC.